The source of this TCR beta chain is a study of blood T cell repertoires in COVID-19. Study background: The origin of the acute and convalescent COVID-19 samples was the United States, Italy and Spain. The analysed material was cDNA or gDNA that came from T cells, B-cell-depleted T cells, or PBMCs.

How the authors handled the data: Scientists estimated how many nucleated cells there were by amplifying reference gene primers. Method: immunoSEQ multiplex PCR; TCRdb's copy keeps in-frame clones and lacks some. The V and J calls and clone size were taken over from that table, and D and trimming were inferred from the DNA. The sample carries 150,000 or so clones, approximately 78% recorded once. CDR1 MDHEN and CDR2 SYDVKM come from the germline V gene. The CDR3 extends over 13 amino acids. Trimming pared 2 bases from V and 10 bases from J, leaving 14 bases between. The sequence was collected from an elderly man with acute or convalescent COVID-19. The chain links TRBV28 to TRBJ1-2; D not resolved. Specimen: peripheral blood. CDR3 nucleotide sequence: TGTGCCAGCAGTTTAACCAACAAATCTGACTACACCTTC. Protein product: CASSLTNKSDYTF.